This passage covers 30 T cell receptor beta chains from one sample sequenced in a study of PD-L1 blockade in urothelial cancer. Time point here: pretreatment peripheral blood. The repertoire was sequenced with immunoSEQ multiplex PCR; TCRdb's copy has only in-frame clones and lacks some. This table has tens of thousands of clones, approximately 75% appearing once. Sample: PBMCs, taken around atezolizumab (anti-PD-L1) treatment. The receptors derive from a man between 65 and 85 years old with urothelial cancer.

This clone has just one count. V is TRBV19 and J is TRBJ1-1, with no clear D. The germline V gene has CDR1 LNHDA and CDR2 SQIVND (reference sequence). Trimming removed 9 bases at V and 1 base at J, with 9 bases between. CDR3 length equals 12 residues. The CDR3 region is CASRLANTEAFF. The CDR3 region has the DNA TGTGCCAGCCGCTTAGCGAACACTGAAGCTTTCTTT.

The chain combines TRBV6-5 with TRBJ1-4; 7 nucleotides line up with TRBD1. CDR3 size: 15 residues. V shed 2 bases and J 4 bases; nucleotides not matched to a gene: 4. The germline CDR1 and CDR2 sequences are MNHEY and SVGAGI. In DNA, the CDR3 is TGTGCCAGCAGTTACCTGGGGACAGATAATGAAAAACTGTTTTTT. This codes for CASSYLGTDNEKLFF.

This rearrangement joins TRBV28 to TRBJ2-2, with 8 nucleotides matching TRBD2. CDR1 MDHEN and CDR2 SYDVKM come from the germline V gene. The CDR3 is 14 amino acids. V lost 6 bases and J lost 6; bases outside the gene matches: 6. CDR3 protein: CASRGSGSAGELFF. The CDR3 coding sequence is TGTGCCAGCAGGGGGAGCGGGAGTGCCGGGGAGCTGTTTTTT. Using reference TRBV28 and TRBJ2-2 for the parts outside the CDR3, the full variable domain is DVKVTQSSRYLVKRTGEKVFLECVQDMDHENMFWYRQDPGLGLRLIYFSYDVKMKEKGDIPEGYSVSREKKERFSLILESASTNQTSMYLCASRGSGSAGELFFGEGSRLTVL.

V gene TRBV29-1 combines with J gene TRBJ1-2; TRBD1 agrees at 7 bases. Germline trimming cut 5 bases from V and 3 bases from J; bases unmatched to any gene: 3. CDR3 length equals 12 residues. In germline, CDR1 is SQVTM, CDR2 ANQGSEA. The CDR3 is CSVRQGYYGYTF. CDR3 nucleotide sequence: TGCAGCGTTCGACAGGGATACTATGGCTACACCTTC.

This chain links TRBV18 with TRBJ2-1; 8 bases are a match to TRBD2. Trimming removed 1 base from V and 6 bases from J; junction bases left unmatched: 8. Germline CDR1 is KGHSH and CDR2 is LQKENI. The CDR3 has 16 amino acids. This CDR3 is CASSPQSTSVSNEQFF. The CDR3 DNA reads TGTGCCAGCTCACCACAATCGACTAGCGTAAGCAATGAGCAGTTCTTC.

This chain connects TRBV7-3 to TRBJ2-1, with TRBD2 matching 8 bases. This CDR3 has 13 residues. Germline CDR1 reads SGHTA; CDR2 reads FQGTGA. V lost 5 bases to trimming and J lost 5 bases; unmatched junction nucleotides: 2. For the CDR3, the DNA is TGTGCCAGCAGCATACTAGCGGACAATGAGCAGTTCTTC. Translated, it gives CASSILADNEQFF.

This clone was detected a few times. The chain uses TRBV7-9 and TRBJ1-2; 7 positions match TRBD1. There are 14 residues in the CDR3. J was trimmed by 4 bases and V by 4 bases; bases with no gene match: 6. The germline V gene encodes CDR1 SEHNR and CDR2 FQNEAQ (reference sequence). CDR3 coding DNA: TGTGCCAGCAGCTCCCGACAGGGCCTCTATGGCTACACCTTC. It encodes CASSSRQGLYGYTF.

CDR3 sequence: CASSFWLAGGGNEQFF. CDR3 nucleotides: TGTGCCAGCAGTTTTTGGCTAGCGGGAGGGGGGAATGAGCAGTTCTTC. V and J are TRBV28 and TRBJ2-1, with 12 nucleotides matching TRBD2. The CDR3 is 16 residues long. V trimming: 3 bases; J trimming: 7 bases; junction bases outside the gene matches: 7. Germline-derived CDR1 and CDR2 are MDHEN and SYDVKM. Combining the CDR3 with reference TRBV28 and TRBJ2-1 gives the whole variable domain DVKVTQSSRYLVKRTGEKVFLECVQDMDHENMFWYRQDPGLGLRLIYFSYDVKMKEKGDIPEGYSVSREKKERFSLILESASTNQTSMYLCASSFWLAGGGNEQFFGPGTRLTVL.

The chain couples TRBV7-7 to TRBJ2-1; 7 nucleotides match TRBD2. The trim removed 5 bases at V and 2 bases at J, leaving 6 bases unmatched. The CDR3 spans 15 residues. Per the germline V gene, CDR1 is SSHAT and CDR2 is FNYEAQ (reference sequence). For the CDR3, the DNA is TGTGCCAGCAGCGTCTCTAGCGGTCCCTACAATGAGCAGTTCTTC. This gives the protein CASSVSSGPYNEQFF.

In this sample, this clone turned up a few times. J is TRBJ2-1 and V is TRBV7-9; 12 nucleotides align to TRBD2. CDR1 and CDR2 from the germline V gene are SEHNR and FQNEAQ (reference sequence). This CDR3 has 15 amino acids. V was pared by 4 bases and J by 13 bases, with 11 bases of the junction left unmatched. In DNA form, the CDR3 reads TGTGCCAGCAGCTCCGGACTAGCGGGAAAAGGGGAACAGTTCTTC. As protein: CASSSGLAGKGEQFF.

V gene TRBV25-1 combines with J gene TRBJ2-1, with D tentatively TRBD2 (5 bases). The germline gives CDR1 MGHDK, CDR2 SYGVNS. The V end was cut by 1 base, the J end by 16 bases, with 11 bases between. The CDR3 length is 11 residues. The CDR3 loop is CASSESEGEFF. The CDR3 nucleotides are TGTGCCAGCAGTGAATCCGAGGGAGAATTCTTC.

J is TRBJ2-7 and V is TRBV4-1, with TRBD2 as a possible D gene (5 bases). The CDR3 is 16 amino acids. Germline loops: CDR1 MGHRA, CDR2 YSYEKL. The V gene lost 0 bases and the J gene lost 0 bases, with 12 bases spanning the gap. CDR3 bases: TGCGCCAGCAGCCAAGATCCTAGCCAATACTCCTACGAGCAGTACTTC. Translation gives CASSQDPSQYSYEQYF.

This clone was observed a handful of times. This chain links TRBV7-8 with TRBJ2-1, with 7 bases that match TRBD2. The CDR3 runs to 15 residues. V lost 5 bases, J lost 7 bases, and 11 bases stayed unmatched. From germline, CDR1 is SGHVS and CDR2 FQNEAQ. CDR3 bases: TGTGCCAGCAGCCCGCGGGAGTTCTTTAAAAATGAGCAGTTCTTC. This translates into CASSPREFFKNEQFF. The entire variable domain, with the rest obtained from reference TRBV7-8 and TRBJ2-1, is as follows: GAGVSQSPRYKVAKRGQDVALRCDPISGHVSLFWYQQALGQGPEFLTYFQNEAQLDKSGLPSDRFFAERPEGSVSTLKIQRTQQEDSAVYLCASSPREFFKNEQFFGPGTRLTVL.

V is TRBV9 and J is TRBJ2-1, with D unresolved. Trimming took 0 bases from V and 0 from J, leaving 10 bases between them. The length of the CDR3 is 16 residues. Germline lookup yields CDR1 SGDLS and CDR2 YYNGEE. The CDR3 DNA sequence: TGTGCCAGCAGCGTAGGTAGCCCGAGCTCCTACAATGAGCAGTTCTTC. Encoded protein: CASSVGSPSSYNEQFF.

This clone appeared a few times. The rearrangement links TRBV11-3 to TRBJ2-1; D is ambiguous. Germline V gene sequence: CDR1 SGHNT, CDR2 YENEEA. Trimming cost V 1 base and J 7 bases, with 11 bases left between them. CDR3 length: 14 amino acids. The CDR3 DNA is TGTGCCAGCAGCTTAGTTTCAGGATCGAATGAGCAGTTCTTC. Translated: CASSLVSGSNEQFF.

The rearrangement links TRBV2 to TRBJ2-5, with 11 bases identical to TRBD2. The CDR3 loop spans 15 amino acids. Germline-derived CDR1 and CDR2 are SNHLY and FYNNEI. The junction had 4 bases not matched to a gene; V was cut back by 2 bases and J by 5 bases. The chain's CDR3 is CASSELAGGRETQYF. The CDR3 DNA follows: TGTGCCAGCAGTGAACTAGCGGGGGGTCGGGAGACCCAGTACTTC.

This clone was seen more than once but under ten times. This chain links TRBV6-5 with TRBJ2-7; 7 bases line up with TRBD1. Germline CDR1 is MNHEY and CDR2 is SVGAGI. This CDR3 has 15 amino acids. Germline trimming cut 5 bases from V and 3 bases from J; bases unmatched to any gene: 10. The DNA of the CDR3 is TGTGCCAGCAGTCCCCTCACGAGGGGGCACTACGAGCAGTACTTC. The encoded protein is CASSPLTRGHYEQYF.

J is TRBJ2-7 and V is TRBV7-8; no clear D. Germline CDR1 and CDR2: SGHVS and FQNEAQ. This CDR3 is 12 amino acids long. V dropped 4 bases and J dropped 6 bases, with 10 bases sitting between them. CDR3 DNA sequence: TGTGCCAGCAGCTCCCCTCGCGCCGAGCAGTACTTC. It specifies CASSSPRAEQYF.

The chain recombines TRBV19 with TRBJ1-2; the D is unclear. Germline CDR1 is LNHDA and CDR2 is SQIVND (reference sequence). V was cut by 3 bases and J by 4 bases, with 9 bases left in between. CDR3 size: 13 residues. CDR3 bases: TGTGCCAGTAGTATGTCGGGGAGCTATGGCTACACCTTC. Its protein is CASSMSGSYGYTF.

The rearrangement uses TRBV11-2 and TRBJ1-2, with 7 bases lining up with TRBD1. CDR1 is SGHAT, CDR2 FQNNGV, per germline. The CDR3 covers 13 residues. Trimming cost V 5 bases and J 2 bases; bases outside gene matches: 2. The CDR3 spells CASSATGNYGYTF. CDR3 coding DNA: TGTGCCAGCAGCGCGACAGGGAACTATGGCTACACCTTC.

This rearrangement joins TRBV27 to TRBJ2-7, with D hard to call. V was trimmed by 7 bases and J by 5 bases, leaving 15 bases between them. The CDR3 extends over 13 amino acids. The germline gives CDR1 MNHEY, CDR2 SMNVEV (reference sequence). The chain's CDR3 is CASTPLNSDEQYF. The DNA of the CDR3 is TGTGCCAGCACCCCTTTAAATTCGGACGAGCAGTACTTC.

This clone was recorded only once. The rearrangement links TRBV6-4 to TRBJ1-5; TRBD1 matches 12 bases. CDR3 length: 17 residues. V was clipped by 5 bases and J by 7 bases; unmatched bases: 12. Germline V CDR1 and CDR2: MRHNA, SNTAGT. CDR3 sequence reads: CASSPGTGGADGQPQHF. The CDR3 DNA follows: TGTGCCAGCAGTCCGGGGACAGGGGGCGCGGACGGGCAGCCCCAGCATTTT.

The genes are TRBV11-2 and TRBJ2-3, with D unresolved. Deletions cut 0 bases from V and 6 bases from J, with 7 bases between. Looked up from germline, CDR1 is SGHAT and CDR2 is FQNNGV. CDR3 length: 13 residues. CDR3 amino acids: CASSLDPLDTQYF. CDR3 sequence (DNA): TGTGCCAGCAGCTTAGACCCCCTGGATACGCAGTATTTT.

This chain links TRBV5-4 with TRBJ2-6; D not resolved. Per germline, CDR1 SGHNT and CDR2 YYREEE (reference sequence). This CDR3 comprises 14 residues. V lost 2 bases and J 0 bases, leaving 3 bases between the germline ends. CDR3 DNA sequence: TGTGCCAGCAGCTTCTACTCTGGGGCCAACGTCCTGACTTTC. Translated: CASSFYSGANVLTF.

This clone was seen only a few times. The chain couples TRBV28 to TRBJ2-4; TRBD2 matches 7 bases. Per the germline V gene, CDR1 is MDHEN and CDR2 is SYDVKM. The CDR3 covers 16 residues. The V segment lost 6 bases and the J segment 0 bases; nucleotides outside the gene matches: 8. DNA for the CDR3: TGTGCCAGCAGCCTCCGTGGGGGGGGAGCCAAAAACATTCAGTACTTC. It translates to CASSLRGGGAKNIQYF.

J is TRBJ1-1 and V is TRBV5-1, with 8 bases identical to TRBD1. The germline CDR1 and CDR2 sequences are SGHRS and YFSETQ. The CDR3 covers 15 residues. After removal of 0 bases from V and 8 bases from J, the junction contained 9 bases not matched to a gene. CDR3 region: CASSLAPGGEGEAFF. The CDR3 DNA follows: TGCGCCAGCAGCTTGGCCCCAGGGGGCGAAGGGGAAGCTTTCTTT.

This chain uses TRBV4-1 with TRBJ1-1; possibly TRBD1 for D (6 bases). The CDR3 spans 15 residues. Germline-derived CDR1 and CDR2 are MGHRA and YSYEKL. Trimming took 0 bases from V and 1 from J, leaving 9 bases between them. CDR3 protein: CASSQETGENTEAFF. Here the CDR3 DNA reads TGCGCCAGCAGCCAAGAGACAGGAGAGAACACTGAAGCTTTCTTT.

V is TRBV29-1 and J is TRBJ2-7, with a tentative D call TRBD2 (5 bases). Trimming left V 4 bases short and J 0 bases short, with 10 bases between. The CDR3 covers 13 residues. Looked up from germline, CDR1 is SQVTM and CDR2 is ANQGSEA. The CDR3 sequence is CSVVISASYEQYF. DNA for the CDR3: TGCAGCGTTGTGATTAGCGCCTCCTACGAGCAGTACTTC.

CDR3 DNA sequence: TGTGCCAGCTCACTACAGGGGCCCGATGGCTACACCTTC. Amino acids: CASSLQGPDGYTF. The rearrangement uses TRBV18 and TRBJ1-2; TRBD1 matches 7 bases. Looked up from germline, CDR1 is KGHSH and CDR2 is LQKENI. V shed 4 bases, J shed 6 bases, and the junction held 5 bases outside the gene matches. The CDR3 consists of 13 residues.

The gene calls are TRBV28 and TRBJ2-7; TRBD2 agrees at 7 bases. This CDR3 contains 15 residues. The junction had 6 bases not matched to a gene; V was cut back by 1 base and J by 3 bases. Germline loops: CDR1 MDHEN, CDR2 SYDVKM. The CDR3 DNA follows: TGTGCCAGCAGTTTATCCCTAGGGAGGGGCTACGAGCAGTACTTC. Amino acids: CASSLSLGRGYEQYF.